This TCR beta chain was documented in a study of identical twins. The donors were all healthy and Caucasian. This CDR3 has 13 residues. The trim removed 4 bases at V and 9 bases at J, leaving 5 bases unmatched. Germline CDR1 is SNHLY and CDR2 is FYNNEI. Findings and caveats of the study: Shared out-of-frame alpha sequences (those common to twins) showed excess low generation probability. High-abundance cord blood beta clonotypes had fewer insertions; memory repertoires showed none.

A universal primer site was incorporated via template switching, and the cDNA contained unique molecular identifiers. TCRdb analysed the 5' RACE reads with MiXCR anew, one entry per CDR3 protein. In the table there are some 500,000 distinct CDR3 sequences, 9.6% of which are singletons. Comment on this clonotype: The antigen is undetermined.

The sample was also reused in another study, on yellow fever vaccine responses in identical twins.

Sequencing was carried out using PBMCs. This receptor was obtained from a woman aged 18-29 years in good health. The gene calls are TRBV2 and TRBJ2-3; 9 bases line up with TRBD2. The DNA for the CDR3 is TGTGCCAGCAGTGCACTAGCGGGTCCCACGCAGTATTTT. This translates into CASSALAGPTQYF.